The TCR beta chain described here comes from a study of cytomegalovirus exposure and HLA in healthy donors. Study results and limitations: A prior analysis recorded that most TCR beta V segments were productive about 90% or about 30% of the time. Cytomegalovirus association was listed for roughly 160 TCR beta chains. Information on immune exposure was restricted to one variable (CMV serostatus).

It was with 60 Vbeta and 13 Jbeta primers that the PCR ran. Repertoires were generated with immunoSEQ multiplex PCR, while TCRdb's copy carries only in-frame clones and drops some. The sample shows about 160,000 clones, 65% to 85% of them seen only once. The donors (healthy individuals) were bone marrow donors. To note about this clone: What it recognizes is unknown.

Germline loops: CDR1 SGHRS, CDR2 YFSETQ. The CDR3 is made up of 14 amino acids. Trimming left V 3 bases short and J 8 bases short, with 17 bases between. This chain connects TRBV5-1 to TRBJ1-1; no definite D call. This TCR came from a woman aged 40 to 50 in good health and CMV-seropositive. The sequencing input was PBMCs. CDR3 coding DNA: TGCGCCAGCAGCTCCAAATTAATGCAGGTAGAAGCTTTCTTT. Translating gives CASSSKLMQVEAFF.